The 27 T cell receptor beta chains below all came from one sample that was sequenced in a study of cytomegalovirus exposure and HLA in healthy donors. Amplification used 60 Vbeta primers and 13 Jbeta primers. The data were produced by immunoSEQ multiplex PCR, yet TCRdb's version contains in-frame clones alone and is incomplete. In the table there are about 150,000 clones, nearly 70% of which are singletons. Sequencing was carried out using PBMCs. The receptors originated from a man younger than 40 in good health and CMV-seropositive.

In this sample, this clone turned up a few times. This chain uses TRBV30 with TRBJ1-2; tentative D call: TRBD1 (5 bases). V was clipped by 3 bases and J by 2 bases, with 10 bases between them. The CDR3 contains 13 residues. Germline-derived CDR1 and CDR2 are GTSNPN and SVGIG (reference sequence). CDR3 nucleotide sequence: TGTGCCTGGAGCCGGGGGGGGAACTATGGCTACACCTTC. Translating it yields CAWSRGGNYGYTF.

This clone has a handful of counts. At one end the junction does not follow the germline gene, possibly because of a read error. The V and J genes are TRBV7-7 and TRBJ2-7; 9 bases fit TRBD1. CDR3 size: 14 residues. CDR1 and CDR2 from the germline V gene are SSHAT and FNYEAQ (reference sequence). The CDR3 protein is CASSPGTGRYEQYF. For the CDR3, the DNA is TGTGCTAGCAGCCCCGGGACAGGGAGGTACGAGCAGTACTTC.

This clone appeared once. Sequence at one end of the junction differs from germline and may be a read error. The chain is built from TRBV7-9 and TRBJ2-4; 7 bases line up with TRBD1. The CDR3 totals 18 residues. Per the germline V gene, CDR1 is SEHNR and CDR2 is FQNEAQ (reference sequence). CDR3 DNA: TGTTCCAGCAGCTTATTTCCGACAGGGCTAATGTTGGGGGACATTCAGTACTTC. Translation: CSSSLFPTGLMLGDIQYF.

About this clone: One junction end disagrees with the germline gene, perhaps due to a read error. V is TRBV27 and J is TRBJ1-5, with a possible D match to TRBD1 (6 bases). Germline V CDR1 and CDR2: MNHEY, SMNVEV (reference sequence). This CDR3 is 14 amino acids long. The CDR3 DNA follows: TGTGCCGGCAGTTTTCGGCAGGGGAATCAGCCCCAGCATTTT. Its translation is CAGSFRQGNQPQHF.

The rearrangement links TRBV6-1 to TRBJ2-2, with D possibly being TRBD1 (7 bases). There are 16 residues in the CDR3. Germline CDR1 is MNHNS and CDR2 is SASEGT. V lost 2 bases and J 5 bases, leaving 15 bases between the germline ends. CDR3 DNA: TGTGCCAGCAGTGAATTCGTGGCAGGGGGGACCGGGGAGCTGTTTTTT. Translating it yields CASSEFVAGGTGELFF.

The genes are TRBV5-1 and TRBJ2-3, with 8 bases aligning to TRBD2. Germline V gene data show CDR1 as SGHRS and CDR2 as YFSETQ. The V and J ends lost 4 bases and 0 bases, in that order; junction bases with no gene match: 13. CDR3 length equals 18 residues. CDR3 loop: CASSVAQYLAGSTDTQYF. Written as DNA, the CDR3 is TGCGCCAGCAGCGTAGCCCAATACTTAGCGGGGAGCACAGATACGCAGTATTTT.

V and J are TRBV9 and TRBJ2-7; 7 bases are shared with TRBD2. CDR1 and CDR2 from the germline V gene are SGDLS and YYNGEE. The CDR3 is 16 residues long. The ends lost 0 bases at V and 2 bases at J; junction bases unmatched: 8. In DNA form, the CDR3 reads TGTGCCAGCAGCGTAGATCCAGCGGGAACAACCTACGAGCAGTACTTC. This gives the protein CASSVDPAGTTYEQYF.

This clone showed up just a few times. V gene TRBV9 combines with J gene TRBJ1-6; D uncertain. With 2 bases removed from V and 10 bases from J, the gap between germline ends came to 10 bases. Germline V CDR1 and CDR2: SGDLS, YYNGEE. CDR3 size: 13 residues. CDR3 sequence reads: CASSVGEESPLHF. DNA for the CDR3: TGTGCCAGCAGCGTCGGGGAGGAGTCACCCCTCCACTTT.

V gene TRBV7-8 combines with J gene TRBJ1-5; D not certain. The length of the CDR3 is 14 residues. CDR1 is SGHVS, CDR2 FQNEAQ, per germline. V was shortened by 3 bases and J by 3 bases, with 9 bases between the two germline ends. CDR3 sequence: CASSFGWANQPQHF. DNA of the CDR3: TGTGCCAGCAGCTTTGGGTGGGCCAATCAGCCCCAGCATTTT. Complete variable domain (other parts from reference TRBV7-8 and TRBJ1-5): GAGVSQSPRYKVAKRGQDVALRCDPISGHVSLFWYQQALGQGPEFLTYFQNEAQLDKSGLPSDRFFAERPEGSVSTLKIQRTQQEDSAVYLCASSFGWANQPQHFGDGTRLSIL.

The CDR3 is CASSWTGTHEQYF. CDR3 in DNA: TGCGCCAGCAGCTGGACAGGGACCCACGAGCAGTACTTC. The chain uses TRBV5-1 and TRBJ2-7, with 8 bases that match TRBD1. The trim removed 3 bases at V and 5 bases at J, leaving 4 bases unmatched. CDR1 and CDR2 from the germline V gene are SGHRS and YFSETQ. The length of the CDR3 is 13 residues.

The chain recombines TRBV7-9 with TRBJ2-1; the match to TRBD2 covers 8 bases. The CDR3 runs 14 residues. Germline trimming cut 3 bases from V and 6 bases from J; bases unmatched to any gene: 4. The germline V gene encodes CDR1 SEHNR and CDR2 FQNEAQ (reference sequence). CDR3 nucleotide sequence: TGTGCCAGCAGCTTTAGCGGGACGGTCAATGAGCAGTTCTTC. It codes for CASSFSGTVNEQFF.

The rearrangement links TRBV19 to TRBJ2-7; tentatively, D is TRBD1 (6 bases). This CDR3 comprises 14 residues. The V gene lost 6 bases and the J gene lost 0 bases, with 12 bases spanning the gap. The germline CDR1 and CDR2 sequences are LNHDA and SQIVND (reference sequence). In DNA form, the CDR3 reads TGTGCCAGTAGCAGCCAAGGGGGCTCCTACGAGCAGTACTTC. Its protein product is CASSSQGGSYEQYF.

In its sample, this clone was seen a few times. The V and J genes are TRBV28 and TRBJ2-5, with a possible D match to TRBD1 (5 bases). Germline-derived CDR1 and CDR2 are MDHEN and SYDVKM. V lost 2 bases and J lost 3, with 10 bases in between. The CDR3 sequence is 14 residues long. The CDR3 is CASSLRQKKETQYF. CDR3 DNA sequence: TGTGCCAGCAGTTTAAGACAGAAAAAAGAGACCCAGTACTTC.

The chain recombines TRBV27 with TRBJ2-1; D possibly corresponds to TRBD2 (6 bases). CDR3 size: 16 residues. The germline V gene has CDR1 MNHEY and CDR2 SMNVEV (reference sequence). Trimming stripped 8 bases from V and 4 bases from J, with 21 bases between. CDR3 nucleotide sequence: TGTGCCAGCGGGGGACTGCCGGGACGGCTATACAATGAGCAGTTCTTC. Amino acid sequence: CASGGLPGRLYNEQFF.

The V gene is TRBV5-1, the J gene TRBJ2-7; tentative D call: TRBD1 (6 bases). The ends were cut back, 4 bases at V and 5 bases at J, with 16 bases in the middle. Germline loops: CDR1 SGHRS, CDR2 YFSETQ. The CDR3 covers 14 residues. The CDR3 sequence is CASSIGQQGDEQYF. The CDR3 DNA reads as TGCGCCAGCAGCATCGGACAACAGGGCGACGAGCAGTACTTC.

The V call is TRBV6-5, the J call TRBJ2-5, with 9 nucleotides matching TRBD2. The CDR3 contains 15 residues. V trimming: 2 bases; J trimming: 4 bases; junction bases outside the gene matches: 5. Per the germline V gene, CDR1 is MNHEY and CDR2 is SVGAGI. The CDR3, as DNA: TGTGCCAGCAGTTACGCCCTAGCGGGAATAGAGACCCAGTACTTC. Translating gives CASSYALAGIETQYF.

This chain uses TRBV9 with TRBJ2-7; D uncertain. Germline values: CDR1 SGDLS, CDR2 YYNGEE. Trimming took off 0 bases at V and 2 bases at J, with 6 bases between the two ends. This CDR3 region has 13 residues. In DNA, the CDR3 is TGTGCCAGCAGCGTAGGGCTGGCCTACGAGCAGTACTTC. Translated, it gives CASSVGLAYEQYF.

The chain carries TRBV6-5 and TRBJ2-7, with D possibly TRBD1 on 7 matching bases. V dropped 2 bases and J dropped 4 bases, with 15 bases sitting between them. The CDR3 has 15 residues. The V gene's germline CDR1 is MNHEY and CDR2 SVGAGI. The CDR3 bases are TGTGCCAGCAGTTACGGGGGGACAGAGACTTACGAGCAGTACTTC. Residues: CASSYGGTETYEQYF.

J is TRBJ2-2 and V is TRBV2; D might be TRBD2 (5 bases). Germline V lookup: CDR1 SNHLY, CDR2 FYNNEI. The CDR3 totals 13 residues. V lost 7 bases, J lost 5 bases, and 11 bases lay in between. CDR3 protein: CASILGETGELFF. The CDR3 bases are TGTGCCAGCATTCTCGGGGAGACCGGGGAGCTGTTTTTT.

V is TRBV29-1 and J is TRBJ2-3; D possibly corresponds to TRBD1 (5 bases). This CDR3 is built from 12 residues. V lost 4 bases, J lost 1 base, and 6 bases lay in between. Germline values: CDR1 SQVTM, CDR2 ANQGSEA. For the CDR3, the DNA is TGCAGCGTTGTCAGGGGCACAGATACGCAGTATTTT. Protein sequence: CSVVRGTDTQYF.

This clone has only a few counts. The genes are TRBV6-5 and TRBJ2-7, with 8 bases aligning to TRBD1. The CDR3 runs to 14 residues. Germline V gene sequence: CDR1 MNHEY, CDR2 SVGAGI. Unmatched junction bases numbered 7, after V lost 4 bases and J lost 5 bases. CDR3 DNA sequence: TGTGCCAGCAGTTTGGACAGGGCGGCACACGAGCAGTACTTC. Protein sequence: CASSLDRAAHEQYF.

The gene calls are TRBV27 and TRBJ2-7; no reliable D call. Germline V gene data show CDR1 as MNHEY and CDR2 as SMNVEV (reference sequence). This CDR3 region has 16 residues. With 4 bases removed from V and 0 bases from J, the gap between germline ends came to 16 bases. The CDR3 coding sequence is TGTGCCAGCAGTTATCTTTCTGGCGGAAGCTCCTACGAGCAGTACTTC. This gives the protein CASSYLSGGSSYEQYF.

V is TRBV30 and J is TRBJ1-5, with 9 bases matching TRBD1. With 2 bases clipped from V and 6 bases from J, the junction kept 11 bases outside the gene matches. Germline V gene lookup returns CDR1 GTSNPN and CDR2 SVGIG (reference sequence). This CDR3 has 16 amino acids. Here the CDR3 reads CAWSPQDRGMSQPQHF. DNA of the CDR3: TGTGCCTGGAGTCCACAAGACAGGGGGATGAGTCAGCCCCAGCATTTT.

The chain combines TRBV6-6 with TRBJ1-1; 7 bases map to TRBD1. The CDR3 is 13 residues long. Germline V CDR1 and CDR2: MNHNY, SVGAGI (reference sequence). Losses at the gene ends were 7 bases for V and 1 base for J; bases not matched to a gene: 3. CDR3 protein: CASTRTGNTEAFF. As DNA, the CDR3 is TGTGCCAGCACAAGGACAGGGAACACTGAAGCTTTCTTT.

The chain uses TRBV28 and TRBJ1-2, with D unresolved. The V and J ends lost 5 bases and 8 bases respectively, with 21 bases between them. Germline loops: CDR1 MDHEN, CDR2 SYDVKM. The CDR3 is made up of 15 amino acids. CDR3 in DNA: TGTGCCAGCAGTACCGGGATCCACGTGATCGGCGGCTACACCTTC. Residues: CASSTGIHVIGGYTF.

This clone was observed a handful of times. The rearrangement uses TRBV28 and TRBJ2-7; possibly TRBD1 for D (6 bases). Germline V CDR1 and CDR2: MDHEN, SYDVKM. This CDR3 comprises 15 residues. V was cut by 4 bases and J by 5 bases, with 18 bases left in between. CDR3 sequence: CASSSPDRSPNEQYF. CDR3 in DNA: TGTGCCAGCAGTTCCCCGGACAGATCCCCCAACGAGCAGTACTTC.

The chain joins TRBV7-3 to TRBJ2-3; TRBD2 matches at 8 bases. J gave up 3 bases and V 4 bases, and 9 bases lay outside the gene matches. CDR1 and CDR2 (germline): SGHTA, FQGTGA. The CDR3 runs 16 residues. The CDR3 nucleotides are TGTGCCAGCAGCTCGACTAGCGCACGAACAACAGATACGCAGTATTTT. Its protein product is CASSSTSARTTDTQYF.